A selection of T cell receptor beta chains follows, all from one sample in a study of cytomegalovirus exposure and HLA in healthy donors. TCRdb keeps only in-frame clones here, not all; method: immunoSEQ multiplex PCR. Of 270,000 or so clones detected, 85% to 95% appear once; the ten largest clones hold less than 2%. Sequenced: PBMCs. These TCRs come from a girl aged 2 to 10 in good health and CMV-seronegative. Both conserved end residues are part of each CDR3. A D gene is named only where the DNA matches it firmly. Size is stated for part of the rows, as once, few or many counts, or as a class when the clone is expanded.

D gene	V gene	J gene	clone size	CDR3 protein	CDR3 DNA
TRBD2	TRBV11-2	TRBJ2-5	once	CASRGTSGQETQYF	TGTGCCAGCAGGGGGACTAGCGGTCAAGAGACCCAGTACTTC
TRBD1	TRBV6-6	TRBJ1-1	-	CASTFPGQGNTEAFF	TGTGCCAGCACCTTCCCGGGACAGGGGAACACTGAAGCTTTCTTT
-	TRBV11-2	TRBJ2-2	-	CASSLGVSVGELFF	TGTGCCAGCAGCTTGGGCGTTTCTGTCGGGGAGCTGTTTTTT
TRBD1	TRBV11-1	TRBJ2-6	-	CASTLGQGAAGANVLTF	TGTGCCAGCACTTTGGGACAGGGGGCGGCTGGGGCCAACGTCCTGACTTTC
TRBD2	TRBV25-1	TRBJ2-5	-	CASSDLTRVGGQETQYF	TGTGCCAGCAGTGATCTTACCCGGGTGGGGGGGCAAGAGACCCAGTACTTC
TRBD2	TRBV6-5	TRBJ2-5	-	CASSSLAGGNQETQYF	TGTGCCAGCAGTTCCTTAGCGGGAGGAAACCAAGAGACCCAGTACTTC
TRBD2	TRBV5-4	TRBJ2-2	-	CASSLVIGPRGAGELFF	TGTGCCAGCAGCTTGGTTATTGGGCCTCGGGGGGCCGGGGAGCTGTTTTTT
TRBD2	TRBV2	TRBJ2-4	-	CASSARVWAGGAKNIQYF	TGTGCCAGCAGTGCCAGGGTGTGGGCGGGAGGAGCCAAAAACATTCAGTACTTC
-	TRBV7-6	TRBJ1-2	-	CASSLAVQNGYTF	TGTGCCAGCAGCTTAGCGGTACAGAATGGCTACACCTTC
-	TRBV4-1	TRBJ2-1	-	CASSQAGSSYNEQFF	TGCGCCAGCAGCCAAGCGGGGAGCTCCTACAATGAGCAGTTCTTC
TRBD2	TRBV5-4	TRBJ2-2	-	CASSRGASGITGELFF	TGTGCCAGCAGCCGGGGGGCTAGCGGGATTACCGGGGAGCTGTTTTTT
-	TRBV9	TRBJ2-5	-	CASSVGRAGQETQYF	TGTGCCAGCAGCGTAGGCAGGGCGGGACAAGAGACCCAGTACTTC
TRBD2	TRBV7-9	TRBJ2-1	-	CASSVYGTSGFGGQFF	TGTGCCAGCAGCGTCTACGGGACTAGCGGGTTCGGGGGGCAGTTCTTC
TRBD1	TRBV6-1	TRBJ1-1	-	CASSERQGAIGTEAFF	TGTGCCAGCAGTGAAAGGCAGGGGGCCATAGGCACTGAAGCTTTCTTT
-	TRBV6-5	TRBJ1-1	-	CASRNGRGNTEAFF	TGTGCCAGCAGGAACGGGAGGGGGAACACTGAAGCTTTCTTT
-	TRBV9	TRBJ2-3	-	CASSVESLESWGTDTQYF	TGTGCCAGCAGCGTAGAATCTCTGGAGAGTTGGGGCACAGATACGCAGTATTTT
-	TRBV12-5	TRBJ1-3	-	CASGSRQNSGPPGNTIYF	TGTGCTAGTGGTTCCCGCCAGAATAGTGGGCCCCCTGGAAACACCATATATTTT
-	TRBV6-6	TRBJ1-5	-	CASSPPGQESNQPQHF	TGTGCCAGCAGTCCCCCGGGACAAGAAAGCAATCAGCCCCAGCATTTT
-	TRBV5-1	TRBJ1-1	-	CASRTDPVNTEAFF	TGCGCCAGCAGGACAGACCCGGTGAACACTGAAGCTTTCTTT
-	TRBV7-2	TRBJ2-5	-	CASSGGRGARETQYF	TGTGCCAGCAGCGGTGGGAGGGGGGCGCGGGAGACCCAGTACTTC
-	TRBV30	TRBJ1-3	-	CAWSVIAGNTIYF	TGTGCCTGGAGTGTTATTGCTGGAAACACCATATATTTT
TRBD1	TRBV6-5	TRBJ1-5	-	CASSYTAGGGQPQHF	TGTGCCAGCAGTTACACGGCAGGGGGAGGTCAGCCCCAGCATTTT
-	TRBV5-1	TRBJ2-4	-	CASSLDGAGQIQYF	TGCGCCAGCAGCTTGGACGGGGCGGGACAGATTCAGTACTTC
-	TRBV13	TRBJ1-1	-	CASSLQLGDTEAFF	TGTGCCAGCAGCCTACAGTTGGGAGACACTGAAGCTTTCTTT
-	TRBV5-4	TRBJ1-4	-	CASSFSVDEKLFF	TGTGCCAGCAGCTTCTCAGTGGATGAAAAACTGTTTTTT
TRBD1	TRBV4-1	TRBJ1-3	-	CASSQIDRGQNTIYF	TGCGCCAGCAGCCAAATCGACAGGGGTCAAAACACCATATATTTT
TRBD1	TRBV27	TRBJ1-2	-	CASSFSPTGTGLNF	TGTGCCAGCAGTTTTTCCCCGACCGGGACAGGTCTTAACTTC
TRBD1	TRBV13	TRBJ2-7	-	CASSSRGQGILEQYF	TGTGCCAGCAGCTCTCGGGGACAGGGAATTCTCGAGCAGTACTTC
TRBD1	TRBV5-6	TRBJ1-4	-	CASSKGTGWNIDANEKLFF	TGTGCCAGCAGCAAAGGGACAGGGTGGAACATCGACGCTAATGAAAAACTGTTTTTT
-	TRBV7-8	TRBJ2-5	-	CASSYPTDEETQYF	TGTGCCAGCAGCTACCCGACTGACGAAGAGACCCAGTACTTC
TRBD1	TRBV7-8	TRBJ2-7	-	CASSSPPPGRGLDRLLWQYF	TGTGCCAGCAGTTCTCCCCCGCCAGGCAGGGGGCTGGATAGACTCCTCTGGCAGTACTTC
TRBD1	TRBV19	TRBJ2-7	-	CASSGTGSYEQYF	TGTGCCAGTAGCGGGACAGGGTCCTACGAGCAGTACTTC
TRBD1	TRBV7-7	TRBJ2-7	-	CASSLGDRGTSEQYF	TGTGCCAGCAGCTTAGGAGACAGGGGAACTAGCGAGCAGTACTTC
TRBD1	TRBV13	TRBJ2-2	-	CASSRPGQGNTGELFF	TGTGCCAGCAGCCGCCCAGGACAGGGGAACACCGGGGAGCTGTTTTTT
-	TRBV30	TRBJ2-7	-	CAWRRMWEDEQYF	TGTGCCTGGAGGAGAATGTGGGAGGACGAGCAGTACTTC
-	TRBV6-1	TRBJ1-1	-	CASSRVFMNTEAFF	TGTGCCAGCAGCAGGGTTTTCATGAACACTGAAGCTTTCTTT
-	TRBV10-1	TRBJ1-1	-	CASSDLKGGDTEAFF	TGCGCCAGCAGTGATCTGAAAGGGGGGGACACTGAAGCTTTCTTT
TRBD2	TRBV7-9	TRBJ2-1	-	CASSLVASGGHNEQFF	TGTGCCAGCAGCTTAGTTGCTAGCGGGGGACACAATGAGCAGTTCTTC
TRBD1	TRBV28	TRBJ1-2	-	CASSDWTGTNYGYTF	TGTGCCAGCAGTGACTGGACAGGGACAAACTATGGCTACACCTTC
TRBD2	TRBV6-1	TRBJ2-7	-	CASGRAEGYEQYF	TGTGCCAGCGGGAGGGCCGAGGGGTACGAGCAGTACTTC
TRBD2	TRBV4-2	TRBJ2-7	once	CASSRRTSGSSYEQYF	TGTGCCAGCAGCCGCCGAACTAGCGGGAGCTCCTACGAGCAGTACTTC
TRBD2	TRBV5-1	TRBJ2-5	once	CASSGGLAAGETQYF	TGCGCCAGCAGCGGTGGACTAGCGGCGGGTGAGACCCAGTACTTC
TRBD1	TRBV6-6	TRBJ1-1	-	CASSSRTGQNTEAFF	TGTGCCAGCAGTTCCCGGACAGGGCAGAACACTGAAGCTTTCTTT
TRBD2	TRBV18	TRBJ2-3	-	CASSRSGSTDTQYF	TGTGCCAGCTCCCGTAGCGGGAGCACAGATACGCAGTATTTT
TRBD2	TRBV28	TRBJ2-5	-	CASSRRGQGGETQYF	TGTGCTAGCAGTCGTAGGGGTCAGGGAGGGGAGACCCAGTACTTC
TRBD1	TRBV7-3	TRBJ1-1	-	CASSLTPTGEGTEAFF	TGTGCCAGCAGCTTAACCCCGACAGGGGAGGGCACTGAAGCTTTCTTT
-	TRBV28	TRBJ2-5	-	CASGRGSRGGETQYF	TGTGCCAGTGGCCGGGGAAGCCGAGGAGGAGAGACCCAGTACTTC
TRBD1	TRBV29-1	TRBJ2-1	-	CSVDRTGLYNEQFF	TGCAGCGTTGACCGGACAGGGCTCTACAATGAGCAGTTCTTC
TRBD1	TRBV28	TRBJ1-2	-	CASVRQGEYGYTF	TGTGCCAGCGTCCGGCAGGGGGAATATGGCTACACCTTC
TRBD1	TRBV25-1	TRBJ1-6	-	CASRGTGKSYNSPLHF	TGTGCCAGCAGGGGGACAGGGAAATCCTATAATTCACCCCTCCACTTT
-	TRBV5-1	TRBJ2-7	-	CASSLGWSYEQYF	TGCGCCAGCAGCTTGGGTTGGAGCTACGAGCAGTACTTC
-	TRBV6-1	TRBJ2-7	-	CASSEPSDSSYEQYF	TGTGCCAGCAGTGAACCTAGCGACAGCTCCTACGAGCAGTACTTC
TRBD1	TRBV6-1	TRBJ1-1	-	CASSRTGITEAFF	TGTGCCAGCAGCCGGACAGGGATCACTGAAGCTTTCTTT
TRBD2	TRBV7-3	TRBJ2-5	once	CASSPASGGQETQYF	TGTGCCAGCAGCCCGGCTAGCGGGGGGCAAGAGACCCAGTACTTC
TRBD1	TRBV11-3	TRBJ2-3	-	CASSPGQETDTQYF	TGTGCCAGCAGCCCAGGACAGGAGACAGATACGCAGTATTTT
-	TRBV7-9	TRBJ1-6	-	CASSLGGGGNNSPLHF	TGTGCCAGCAGCTTAGGGGGTGGAGGGAATAATTCACCCCTCCACTTT